This T cell receptor beta chain came from a study of blood T cell repertoires in COVID-19. Across the study: Sites in the United States, Italy and Spain provided acute and convalescent COVID-19 samples.

Here immunoSEQ multiplex PCR was the method, and the copy in TCRdb shows in-frame clones only, minus some. The sample lists approximately 490,000 clones; 70% to 90% were seen once. This clone has only one observation. V was pared by 5 bases and J by 0 bases, with 8 bases between. From germline, CDR1 is LNHDA and CDR2 SQIVND (reference sequence). The CDR3 spans 14 residues. The chain recombines TRBV19 with TRBJ1-5; D gene ambiguous. The sequencing input was PBMCs or T cells enriched from blood (not recorded which). The source of this sequence is a woman aged 55-69 years who had recovered from COVID-19. DNA of the CDR3: TGTGCCAGTAGTGCGGAGGCTAGCAATCAGCCCCAGCATTTT. Translated, it gives CASSAEASNQPQHF.